Given below is one T cell receptor beta chain in context. The antigen is not known. Germline V gene sequence: CDR1 MGHDK, CDR2 SYGVNS. V gave up 5 bases and J gave up 0 bases; unmatched junction bases: 1. This CDR3 comprises 14 residues. The sample is drawn from a study of cytomegalovirus exposure and HLA in healthy donors. Regarding the study as a whole: A later analysis linked around 15,000 TCR beta sequences to HLA alleles at 0.05 false discovery rate. Analysis performed later showed TCR beta chains linked to HLA being more clonally expanded than equally common others.

This PCR relied on a set of 60 Vbeta primers and 13 Jbeta primers. The repertoire was sequenced with immunoSEQ multiplex PCR; TCRdb's copy has only in-frame clones and lacks some. There are about 130,000 clones in the sample; about four fifths occur only once, and around 3.5% lies in the top ten. The clonotype comes from a woman aged 40-49 years in good health and CMV-seropositive. The J gene is TRBJ2-7, the V gene TRBV25-1; 10 positions agree with TRBD2. The sequenced sample consisted of PBMCs. The CDR3 DNA is TGTGCCAGCAGTTCTAGCGGGAGCTCCTACGAGCAGTACTTC. The encoded protein is CASSSSGSSYEQYF.